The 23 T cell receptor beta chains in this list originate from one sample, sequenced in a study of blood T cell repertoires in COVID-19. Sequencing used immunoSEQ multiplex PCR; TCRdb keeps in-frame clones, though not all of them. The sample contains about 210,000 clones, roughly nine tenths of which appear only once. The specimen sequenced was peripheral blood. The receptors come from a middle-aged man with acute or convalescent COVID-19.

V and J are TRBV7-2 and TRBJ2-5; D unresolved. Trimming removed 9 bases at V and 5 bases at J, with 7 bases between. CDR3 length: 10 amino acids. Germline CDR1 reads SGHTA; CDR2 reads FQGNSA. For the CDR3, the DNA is TGTGCCAGTTCGGGTGAGACCCAGTACTTC. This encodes CASSGETQYF.

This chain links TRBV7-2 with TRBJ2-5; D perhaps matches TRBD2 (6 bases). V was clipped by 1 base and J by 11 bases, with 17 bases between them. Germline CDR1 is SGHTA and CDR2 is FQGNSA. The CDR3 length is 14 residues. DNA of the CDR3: TGTGCCAGCAGCTTAGAGTTAAACGCCGGGAGTCAGTACTTC. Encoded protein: CASSLELNAGSQYF.

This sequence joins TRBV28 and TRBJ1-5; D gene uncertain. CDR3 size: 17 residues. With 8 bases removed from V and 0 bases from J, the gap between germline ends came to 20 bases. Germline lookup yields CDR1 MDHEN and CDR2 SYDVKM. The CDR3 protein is CASFSFYRDHSNQPQHF. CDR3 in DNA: TGTGCCAGCTTCAGTTTCTATCGGGATCATAGCAATCAGCCCCAGCATTTT. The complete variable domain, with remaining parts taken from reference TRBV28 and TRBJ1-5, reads DVKVTQSSRYLVKRTGEKVFLECVQDMDHENMFWYRQDPGLGLRLIYFSYDVKMKEKGDIPEGYSVSREKKERFSLILESASTNQTSMYLCASFSFYRDHSNQPQHFGDGTRLSIL.

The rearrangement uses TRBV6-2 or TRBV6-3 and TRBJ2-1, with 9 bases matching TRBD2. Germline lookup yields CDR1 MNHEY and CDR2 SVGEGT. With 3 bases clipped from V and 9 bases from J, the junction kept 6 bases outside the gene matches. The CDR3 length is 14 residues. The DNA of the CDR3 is TGTGCCAGCAGTTATCTAGCGGGATGGGTTGAGCAGTTCTTC. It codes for CASSYLAGWVEQFF.

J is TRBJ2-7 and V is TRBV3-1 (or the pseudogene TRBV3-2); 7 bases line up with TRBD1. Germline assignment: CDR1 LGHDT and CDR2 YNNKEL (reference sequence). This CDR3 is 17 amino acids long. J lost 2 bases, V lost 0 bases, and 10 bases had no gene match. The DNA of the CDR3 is TGTGCCAGCAGCCAAGATATCGACAGGGTTTCACCCTACGAGCAGTACTTC. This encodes CASSQDIDRVSPYEQYF.

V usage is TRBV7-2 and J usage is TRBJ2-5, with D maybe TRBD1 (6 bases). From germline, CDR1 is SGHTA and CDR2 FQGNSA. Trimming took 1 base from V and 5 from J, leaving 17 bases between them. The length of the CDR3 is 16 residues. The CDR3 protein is CASSLERLGTGETQYF. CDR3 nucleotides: TGTGCCAGCAGCTTAGAGCGGCTAGGAACAGGGGAGACCCAGTACTTC.

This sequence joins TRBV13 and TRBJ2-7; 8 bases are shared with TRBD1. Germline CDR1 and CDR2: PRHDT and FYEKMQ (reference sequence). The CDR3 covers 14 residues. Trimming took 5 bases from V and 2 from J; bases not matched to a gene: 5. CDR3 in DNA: TGTGCCAGCAGCCTCATGACAGGGGCCTACGAGCAGTACTTC. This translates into CASSLMTGAYEQYF.

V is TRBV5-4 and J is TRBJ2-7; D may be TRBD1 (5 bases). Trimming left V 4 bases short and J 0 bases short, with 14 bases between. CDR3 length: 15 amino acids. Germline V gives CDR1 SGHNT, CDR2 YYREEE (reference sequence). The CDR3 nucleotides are TGTGCCAGCAGCGAGATCGACAGCTACTCCTACGAGCAGTACTTC. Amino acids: CASSEIDSYSYEQYF.

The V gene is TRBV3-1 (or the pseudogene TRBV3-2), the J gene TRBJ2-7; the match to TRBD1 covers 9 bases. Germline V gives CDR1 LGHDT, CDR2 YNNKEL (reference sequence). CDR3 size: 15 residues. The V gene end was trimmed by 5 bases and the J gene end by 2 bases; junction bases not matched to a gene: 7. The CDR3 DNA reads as TGTGCCAGCAGCGCTGGGACAGGGTGGACCTACGAGCAGTACTTC. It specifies CASSAGTGWTYEQYF.

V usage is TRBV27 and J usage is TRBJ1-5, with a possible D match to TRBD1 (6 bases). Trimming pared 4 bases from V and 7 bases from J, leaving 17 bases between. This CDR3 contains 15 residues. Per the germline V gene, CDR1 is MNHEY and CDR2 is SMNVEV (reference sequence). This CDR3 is CASSSIQGWGQPQHF. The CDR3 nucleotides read TGTGCCAGCAGTTCTATACAGGGTTGGGGCCAGCCCCAGCATTTT.

Written as DNA, the CDR3 is TGCGCCAGCAGCCAAGGAGACAGGGCTGGGAGCACAGATACGCAGTATTTT. This sequence encodes CASSQGDRAGSTDTQYF. This rearrangement joins TRBV4-1 to TRBJ2-3, with 7 positions matching TRBD1. The CDR3 spans 17 residues. Per the germline V gene, CDR1 is MGHRA and CDR2 is YSYEKL. Trimming at V came to 1 base and at J to 0 bases, leaving 7 bases not matched to a gene.

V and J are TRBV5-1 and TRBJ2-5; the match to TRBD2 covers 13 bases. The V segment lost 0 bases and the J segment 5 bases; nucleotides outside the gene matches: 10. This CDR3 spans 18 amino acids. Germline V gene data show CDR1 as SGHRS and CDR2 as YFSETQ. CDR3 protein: CASSLAGGLAGFSETQYF. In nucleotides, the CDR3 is TGCGCCAGCAGCTTGGCAGGGGGACTAGCGGGATTCTCGGAGACCCAGTACTTC.

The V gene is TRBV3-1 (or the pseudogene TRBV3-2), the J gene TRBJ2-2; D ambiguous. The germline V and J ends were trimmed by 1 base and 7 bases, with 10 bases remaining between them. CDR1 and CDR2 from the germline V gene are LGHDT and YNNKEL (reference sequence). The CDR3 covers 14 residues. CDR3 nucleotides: TGTGCCAGCAGCCAAGTCAGTCAGATCGGGGAGCTGTTTTTT. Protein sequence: CASSQVSQIGELFF.

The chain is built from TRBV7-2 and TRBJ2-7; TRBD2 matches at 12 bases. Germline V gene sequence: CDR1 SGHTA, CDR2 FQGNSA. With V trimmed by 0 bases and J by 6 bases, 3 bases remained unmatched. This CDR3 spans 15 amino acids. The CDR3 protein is CASSLAGLAGSEQYF. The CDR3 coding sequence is TGTGCCAGCAGCTTAGCGGGACTAGCGGGCTCCGAGCAGTACTTC.

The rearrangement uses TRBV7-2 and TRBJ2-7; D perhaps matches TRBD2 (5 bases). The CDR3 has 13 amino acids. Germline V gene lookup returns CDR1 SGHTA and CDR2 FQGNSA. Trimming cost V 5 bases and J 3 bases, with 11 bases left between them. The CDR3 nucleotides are TGTGCCAGCAGCCCCAGGAGGAACTACGAGCAGTACTTC. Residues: CASSPRRNYEQYF. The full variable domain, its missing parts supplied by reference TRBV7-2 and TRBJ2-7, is GAGVSQSPSNKVTEKGKDVELRCDPISGHTALYWYRQSLGQGLEFLIYFQGNSAPDKSGLPSDRFSAERTGGSVSTLTIQRTQQEDSAVYLCASSPRRNYEQYFGPGTRLTVT.

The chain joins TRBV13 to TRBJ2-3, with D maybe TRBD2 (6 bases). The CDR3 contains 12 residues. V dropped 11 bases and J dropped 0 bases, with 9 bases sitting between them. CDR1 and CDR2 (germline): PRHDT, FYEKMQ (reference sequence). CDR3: CASRGSTDTQYF. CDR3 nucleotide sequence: TGTGCCTCCCGGGGGAGCACAGATACGCAGTATTTT.

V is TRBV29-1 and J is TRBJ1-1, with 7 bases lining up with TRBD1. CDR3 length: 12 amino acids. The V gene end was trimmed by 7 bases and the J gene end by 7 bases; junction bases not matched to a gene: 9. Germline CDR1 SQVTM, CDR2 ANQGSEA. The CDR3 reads CSAFPRDSEAFF. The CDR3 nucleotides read TGCAGCGCATTTCCCCGGGACAGTGAAGCTTTCTTT.

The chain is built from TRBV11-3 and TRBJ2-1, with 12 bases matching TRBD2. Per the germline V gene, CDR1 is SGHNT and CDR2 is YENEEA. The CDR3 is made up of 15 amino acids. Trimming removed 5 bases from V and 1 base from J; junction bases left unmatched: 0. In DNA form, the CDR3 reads TGTGCCAGCAGCCTAGCGGGGGGGTCCTACAATGAGCAGTTCTTC. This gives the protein CASSLAGGSYNEQFF.

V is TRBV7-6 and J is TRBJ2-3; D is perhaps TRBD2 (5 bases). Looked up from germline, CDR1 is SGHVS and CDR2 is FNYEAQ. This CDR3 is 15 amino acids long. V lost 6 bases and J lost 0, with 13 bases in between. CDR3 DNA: TGTGCCAGCAGTTTTAACGACTACAGCACAGATACGCAGTATTTT. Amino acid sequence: CASSFNDYSTDTQYF.

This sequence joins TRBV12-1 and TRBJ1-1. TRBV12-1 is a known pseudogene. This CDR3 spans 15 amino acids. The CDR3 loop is CASRLEKEGPPEAFF. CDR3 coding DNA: TGTGCCAGCCGACTAGAGAAGGAGGGACCCCCTGAAGCTTTCTTT.

CDR3 DNA sequence: TGTGCCAGCTCACGGCGCTTAAGCGGGGGCACCGGGGAGCTGTTTTTT. Translation gives CASSRRLSGGTGELFF. The rearrangement joins TRBV18 to TRBJ2-2; 8 positions match TRBD2. There are 16 residues in the CDR3. The germline V gene encodes CDR1 KGHSH and CDR2 LQKENI. V trimming: 4 bases; J trimming: 4 bases; junction bases outside the gene matches: 8.

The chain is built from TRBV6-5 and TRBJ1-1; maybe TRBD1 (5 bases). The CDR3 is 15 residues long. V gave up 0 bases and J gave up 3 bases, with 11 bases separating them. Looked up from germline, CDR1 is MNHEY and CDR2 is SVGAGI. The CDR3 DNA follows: TGTGCCAGCAGTTACTCCGCAGGGCTGGACACTGAAGCTTTCTTT. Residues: CASSYSAGLDTEAFF.

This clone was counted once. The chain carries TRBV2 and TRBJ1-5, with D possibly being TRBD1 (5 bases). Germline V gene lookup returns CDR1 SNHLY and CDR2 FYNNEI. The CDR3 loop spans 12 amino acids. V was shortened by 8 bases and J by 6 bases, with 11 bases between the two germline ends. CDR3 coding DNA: TGTGCCAGCCGGGGGGATGCTCAGCCCCAGCATTTT. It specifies CASRGDAQPQHF. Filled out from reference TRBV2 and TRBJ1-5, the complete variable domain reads EPEVTQTPSHQVTQMGQEVILRCVPISNHLYFYWYRQILGQKVEFLVSFYNNEISEKSEIFDDQFSVERPDGSNFTLKIRSTKLEDSAMYFCASRGDAQPQHFGDGTRLSIL.